This entry lists 8 T cell receptor beta chains sequenced from one sample in a study of T cells after yellow fever vaccination. A single record per CDR3 protein comes from TCRdb applying MiXCR to the 5' RACE reads. This table holds fewer than 85,000 distinct CDR3 sequences, approximately 8% found once. Here the sequenced sample was CD8+ T cells sorted from PBMCs, taken on the day of the yellow fever booster vaccination. The receptors were sampled from a man aged 25 to 40 who received the YFV17D yellow fever vaccine.

This clonotype was seen a few times. The V call is TRBV19, the J call TRBJ2-1, with 7 bases that match TRBD1. The CDR3 runs 17 residues. CDR1 and CDR2 from the germline V gene are LNHDA and SQIVND (reference sequence). V was clipped by 6 bases and J by 10 bases; unmatched bases: 21. The CDR3 loop is CASRTITGQSGSREQFF. CDR3 DNA: TGTGCCAGTAGAACGATAACGGGACAGTCTGGGTCACGGGAGCAGTTCTTC.

The chain links TRBV6-1 to TRBJ2-1; 7 bases map to TRBD2. The germline CDR1 and CDR2 sequences are MNHNS and SASEGT. CDR3 length: 15 residues. Trimming removed 10 bases from V and 1 base from J; junction bases left unmatched: 10. CDR3 sequence: CATRREIRSYNEQFF. The CDR3, as DNA: TGTGCCACGAGGCGGGAGATTCGGTCCTACAATGAGCAGTTCTTC.

The table lists this clonotype with many counts. This rearrangement joins TRBV7-2 to TRBJ2-7; D gene unclear. V was pared by 1 base and J by 2 bases, with 12 bases between. The germline V gene encodes CDR1 SGHTA and CDR2 FQGNSA. The CDR3 has 15 residues. The CDR3 coding sequence is TGTGCCAGCAGCTTAGAGCAGTACGGACCCTACGAGCAGTACTTC. It translates to CASSLEQYGPYEQYF.

V usage is TRBV6-1 and J usage is TRBJ1-1; unclear D gene. The CDR3 runs to 14 residues. The V gene's germline CDR1 is MNHNS and CDR2 SASEGT. V shed 4 bases and J shed 4 bases, with 13 bases lying between them. CDR3 in DNA: TGTGCCAGCAGTGCCGACCAGGTCAGCACTGAAGCTTTCTTT. It is translated as CASSADQVSTEAFF.

The chain couples TRBV6-6 to TRBJ2-1; D unclear. V dropped 8 bases and J dropped 4 bases, with 12 bases sitting between them. CDR1 MNHNY and CDR2 SVGAGI come from the germline V gene (reference sequence). This CDR3 contains 13 residues. For the CDR3, the DNA is TGTGCCAGCTGTACAGACACTTACAATGAGCAGTTCTTC. As protein: CASCTDTYNEQFF.

This clonotype has only a few counts. The V call is TRBV27, the J call TRBJ2-1, with D hard to call. The CDR3 has 15 amino acids. V lost 4 bases to trimming and J lost 0 bases, with 10 bases between them. Germline V CDR1 and CDR2: MNHEY, SMNVEV (reference sequence). The CDR3 nucleotides are TGTGCCAGCAGTTCGCCAAAGGGCTCCTACAATGAGCAGTTCTTC. It specifies CASSSPKGSYNEQFF.

The table lists this clonotype with a few counts. This chain joins TRBV29-1 and TRBJ2-7; 8 bases map to TRBD1. V trimming: 3 bases; J trimming: 0 bases; junction bases outside the gene matches: 7. The V gene's germline CDR1 is SQVTM and CDR2 ANQGSEA. The CDR3 covers 15 residues. The CDR3, as DNA: TGCAGCGTTGAGCTCCCGGGACAGGCCTCCTACGAGCAGTACTTC. Translated: CSVELPGQASYEQYF.

V is TRBV20-1 and J is TRBJ2-1; TRBD2 might be the D (6 bases). Looked up from germline, CDR1 is DFQATT and CDR2 is SNEGSKA (reference sequence). The length of the CDR3 is 18 residues. In nucleotides, the CDR3 is TGCTGCGCTAGAGCCCTAGCTAGCGACAAAACCTCCTACAATGAGCAGTTCTTC. Its protein product is CCARALASDKTSYNEQFF.